Listed below are T cell receptor beta chains from one sample, sequenced in a study of identical twins. TCRdb independently ran MiXCR on the 5' RACE reads; one entry per CDR3 protein. The sample includes roughly 240,000 distinct CDR3 sequences, around 6.6% of them seen just once. Another study also made use of these data, one on yellow fever vaccine responses in identical twins.

Sequencing used memory (CD45RO+) T cells sorted from blood. These receptors originate from a woman aged 18-35 years in good health. Both conserved end residues are part of each CDR3. Fields, in order: V gene, D gene, J gene, clone size, CDR3 protein, CDR3 DNA. The D gene is left open where the match is weak. Clone size, where shown, is once, few, many, or a class for clones that have expanded.

v_call: TRBV6-9; d_call: NA; j_call: TRBJ1-3; clone_size: many; cdr3_aa: CASSYSDPRSGNTIYF; cdr3_nt: TGTGCCAGCAGTTATTCGGACCCCCGCTCTGGAAACACCATATATTTT
v_call: TRBV18; d_call: NA; j_call: TRBJ1-1; clone_size: few; cdr3_aa: CASSPRPVLGVGTEAFF; cdr3_nt: TGTGCCAGCTCACCAAGGCCAGTTTTAGGGGTCGGCACTGAAGCTTTCTTT
v_call: TRBV7-8; d_call: TRBD1; j_call: TRBJ2-5; clone_size: few; cdr3_aa: CASSQSVRDRGGETQYF; cdr3_nt: TGTGCCAGCAGCCAATCCGTCCGGGACAGGGGTGGGGAGACCCAGTACTTC
v_call: TRBV20-1; d_call: NA; j_call: TRBJ2-7; clone_size: few; cdr3_aa: CSARDTTGSYEQYF; cdr3_nt: TGCAGTGCTAGAGATACGACAGGATCATACGAGCAGTACTTC
v_call: TRBV27; d_call: NA; j_call: TRBJ1-4; clone_size: few; cdr3_aa: CASGKNEKLFF; cdr3_nt: TGTGCCAGTGGGAAGAATGAAAAACTGTTTTTT
v_call: TRBV6-5; d_call: TRBD2; j_call: TRBJ2-1; clone_size: few; cdr3_aa: CASSYRREKTGEQFF; cdr3_nt: TGTGCCAGCAGTTACCGGCGGGAGAAGACTGGGGAGCAGTTCTTC
v_call: TRBV6-1; d_call: TRBD1; j_call: TRBJ2-2; clone_size: many; cdr3_aa: CASGTGQNANTGELFF; cdr3_nt: TGTGCCAGTGGGACAGGGCAGAACGCGAACACCGGGGAGCTGTTTTTT
v_call: TRBV29-1; d_call: NA; j_call: TRBJ2-3; clone_size: few; cdr3_aa: CSVYGLAQYF; cdr3_nt: TGCAGCGTGTACGGCCTTGCGCAGTATTTT
v_call: TRBV2; d_call: NA; j_call: TRBJ2-2; clone_size: many; cdr3_aa: CASKGEMNTGELFF; cdr3_nt: TGTGCCAGCAAAGGGGAAATGAACACCGGGGAGCTGTTTTTT
v_call: TRBV27; d_call: NA; j_call: TRBJ1-6; clone_size: NA; cdr3_aa: CASTRWGEYNSPLHF; cdr3_nt: TGTGCCAGCACCCGGTGGGGCGAATATAATTCACCCCTCCACTTT
v_call: TRBV14; d_call: TRBD1; j_call: TRBJ2-5; clone_size: NA; cdr3_aa: CASSQNLRQGLMETQYF; cdr3_nt: TGTGCCAGCAGCCAAAATTTACGACAGGGTCTCATGGAGACCCAGTACTTC
v_call: TRBV3-1; d_call: TRBD2; j_call: TRBJ2-5; clone_size: NA; cdr3_aa: CASSQDLASGGTQYF; cdr3_nt: TGTGCCAGCAGCCAAGATCTCGCTAGCGGGGGAACCCAGTACTTC
v_call: TRBV19; d_call: NA; j_call: TRBJ1-1; clone_size: many; cdr3_aa: CASSIYVGSEAFF; cdr3_nt: TGTGCCAGTAGTATATATGTGGGATCTGAAGCTTTCTTT
v_call: TRBV18; d_call: TRBD1; j_call: TRBJ2-5; clone_size: NA; cdr3_aa: CASSSRQGRRETQYF; cdr3_nt: TGTGCCAGCTCATCACGACAGGGGCGGCGAGAGACCCAGTACTTC
v_call: TRBV11-2; d_call: TRBD2; j_call: TRBJ2-1; clone_size: few; cdr3_aa: CASTILAGDNEQFF; cdr3_nt: TGTGCCAGCACCATACTAGCGGGGGACAATGAGCAGTTCTTC
v_call: TRBV11-2; d_call: NA; j_call: TRBJ2-2; clone_size: NA; cdr3_aa: CASSSKPGTQPNTGELFF; cdr3_nt: TGTGCCAGCAGCTCCAAACCCGGGACACAACCGAACACCGGGGAGCTGTTTTTT